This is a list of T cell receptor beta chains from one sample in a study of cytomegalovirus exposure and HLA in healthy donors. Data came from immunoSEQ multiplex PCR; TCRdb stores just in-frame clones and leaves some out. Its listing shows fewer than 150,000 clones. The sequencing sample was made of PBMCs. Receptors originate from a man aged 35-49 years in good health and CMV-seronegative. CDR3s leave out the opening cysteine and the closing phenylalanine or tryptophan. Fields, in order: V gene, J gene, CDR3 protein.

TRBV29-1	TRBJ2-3	SVGGTSGGTDTQY
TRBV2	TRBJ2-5	AWGDYPQETQY
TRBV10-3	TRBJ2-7	AISDLVGGDPGGWY
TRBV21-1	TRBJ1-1	ASRWDICRTEAF
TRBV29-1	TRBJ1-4	SVEDRTGLGSLF
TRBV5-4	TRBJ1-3	ASSLPGGPSGNTIY
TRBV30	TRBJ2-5	AWGCGNETQY
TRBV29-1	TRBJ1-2	SVGTADYGYT
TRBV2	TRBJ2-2	ASHTGGWSTGELF
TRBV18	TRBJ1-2	ASSPTRTGDGYT
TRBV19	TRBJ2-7	ASSLTGGGSYEQY
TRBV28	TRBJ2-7	ASSSTRDREENEQY
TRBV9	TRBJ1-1	ASSFLGQGHAF
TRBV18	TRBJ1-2	ASSPWAGGMANYGYT
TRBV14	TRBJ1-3	ASSQVSSGNTIY
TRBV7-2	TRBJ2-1	ASSSLSSGAYNEQF
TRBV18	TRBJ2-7	ASSLNKGAEQY
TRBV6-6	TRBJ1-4	ASSSTGGNEKLF
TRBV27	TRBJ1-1	ASSMGSTHNTEAF
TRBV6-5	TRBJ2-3	ASRLAQASTDTQY
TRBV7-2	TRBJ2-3	ASSPSTSTDTQY
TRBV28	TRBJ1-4	ASSWLTDKNEKLF
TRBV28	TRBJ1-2	ASSYGTGGYGYT
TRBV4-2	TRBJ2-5	ASSQEGLAGGKETQY
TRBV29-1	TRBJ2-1	SVLSGVDNEQF
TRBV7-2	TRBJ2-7	ASSGQGTYEQY
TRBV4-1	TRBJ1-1	ASSQVGYTEAF
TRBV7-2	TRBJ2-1	ASSLAWGDNEQF
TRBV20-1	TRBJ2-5	SATGETQY
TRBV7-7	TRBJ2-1	ASSLALGQVHEQF
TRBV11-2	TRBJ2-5	ASSLARGGETQY
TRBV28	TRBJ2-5	ASSEPPTSGRTRSLIETQY
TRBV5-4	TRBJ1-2	ASSIQGANNYGYT
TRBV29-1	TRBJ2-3	SGGRASSTDTQY
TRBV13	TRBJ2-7	ASSLGRGAYEQY
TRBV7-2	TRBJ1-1	ASSLGEGEAF
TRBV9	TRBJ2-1	ASSSSQGTGNYNEQF
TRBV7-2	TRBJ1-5	ASSLVVEGNQPQH
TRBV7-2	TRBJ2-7	ASSLEATGGEQY
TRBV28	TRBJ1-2	ASRHRGQGNYGYT